The 28 T cell receptor beta chains presented below share a single source sample, sequenced in a study of T cell responses to AZD1222 COVID-19 vaccine. Method: immunoSEQ multiplex PCR; TCRdb's copy keeps in-frame clones and lacks some. The profile covers approximately 150,000 clones, with roughly nine tenths appearing a single time and 9.3% taken by the ten largest. The source was peripheral blood, collected 28 days after the second AZD1222 dose. The receptors come from an adult who received the AZD1222 COVID-19 vaccine.

The chain carries TRBV6-1 and TRBJ1-2, with D possibly matching TRBD1 (5 bases). V gave up 2 bases and J gave up 6 bases, with 10 bases separating them. The CDR3 sequence is 13 residues long. From germline, CDR1 is MNHNS and CDR2 SASEGT. Here the CDR3 DNA reads TGTGCCAGCAGTGAAAGGGGACGCGATGGCTACACCTTC. Translated, it gives CASSERGRDGYTF.

The rearrangement links TRBV6-1 to TRBJ1-5; D uncertain. V gave up 1 base and J gave up 1 base, with 8 bases separating them. Germline V CDR1 and CDR2: MNHNS, SASEGT. This CDR3 has 15 residues. The CDR3 nucleotides read TGTGCCAGCAGTGAAGTGTTGGGAAGCAATCAGCCCCAGCATTTT. Residues: CASSEVLGSNQPQHF.

This clone was recorded a few times. V is TRBV28 and J is TRBJ2-7; 8 bases agree with TRBD2. This CDR3 comprises 16 residues. V dropped 5 bases and J dropped 0; count of bases not matched to a gene: 9. The germline gives CDR1 MDHEN, CDR2 SYDVKM. CDR3 in DNA: TGTGCCAGCAGTCCAATCCCGGGACTAGTCTCCTACGAGCAGTACGTC. Translated: CASSPIPGLVSYEQYV.

This clone was seen a single time. The chain joins TRBV18 to TRBJ2-7; 9 positions agree with TRBD1. From germline, CDR1 is KGHSH and CDR2 LQKENI. The CDR3 consists of 16 residues. Trimming at V came to 3 bases and at J to 4 bases, leaving 10 bases not matched to a gene. CDR3 amino acids: CASSPNTGGASYEQYF. CDR3 in DNA: TGTGCCAGCTCACCCAATACAGGGGGCGCGTCTTACGAGCAGTACTTC.

Only a few counts were recorded for this clone. V gene TRBV4-2 combines with J gene TRBJ1-3, with a tentative D call TRBD1 (6 bases). Germline values: CDR1 LGHNA, CDR2 YNFKEQ. The V end lost 0 bases, the J end lost 6 bases, and 18 bases lay between the germline ends. The CDR3 spans 17 residues. The CDR3 nucleotides are TGTGCCAGCAGCCAAGAAAGTCAACAGCCGGGGGCAAACACCATATATTTT. Protein product: CASSQESQQPGANTIYF.

The V call is TRBV5-6, the J call TRBJ2-2, with unresolved D. CDR3 length: 14 amino acids. Trimming removed 0 bases from V and 7 bases from J, with 10 bases in between. Germline assignment: CDR1 SGHDT and CDR2 YYEEEE. The CDR3 nucleotides read TGTGCCAGCAGCTTGGTCCAGGCCGGCGGGGAGCTGTTTTTT. It codes for CASSLVQAGGELFF. The whole variable domain, remainder taken from reference TRBV5-6 and TRBJ2-2, is DAGVTQSPTHLIKTRGQQVTLRCSPKSGHDTVSWYQQALGQGPQFIFQYYEEEERQRGNFPDRFSGHQFPNYSSELNVNALLLGDSALYLCASSLVQAGGELFFGEGSRLTVL.

The CDR3 DNA follows: TGTGCCAGCAGCGCCGTTAGCGGGGCTGGAAACACCATATATTTT. Translating gives CASSAVSGAGNTIYF. The J gene is TRBJ1-3, the V gene TRBV9, with unresolved D. V was clipped by 3 bases and J by 2 bases, with 12 bases between them. The V gene's germline CDR1 is SGDLS and CDR2 YYNGEE. The CDR3 spans 15 residues.

V usage is TRBV14 and J usage is TRBJ2-1; no definite D call. CDR3 length: 13 amino acids. With 1 base removed from V and 4 bases from J, the gap between germline ends came to 5 bases. Germline assignment: CDR1 SGHDN and CDR2 FVKESK. The CDR3 region has the DNA TGTGCCAGCAGCCAAGGGCGGTACAATGAGCAGTTCTTC. This gives the protein CASSQGRYNEQFF.

The chain employs TRBV5-5 and TRBJ1-4; TRBD1 matches 8 bases. V gave up 3 bases and J gave up 7 bases; unmatched junction bases: 11. From germline, CDR1 is SGHKS and CDR2 YYEKEE (reference sequence). CDR3 size: 16 residues. CDR3 residues: CASSWTGFNLGEKLFF. The DNA for the CDR3 is TGTGCCAGCAGCTGGACAGGGTTTAATCTCGGTGAAAAACTGTTTTTT.

V gene TRBV19 combines with J gene TRBJ2-4; no clear D. This CDR3 has 16 amino acids. V was clipped by 6 bases and J by 0 bases, with 15 bases between them. Germline loops: CDR1 LNHDA, CDR2 SQIVND (reference sequence). The CDR3 DNA sequence: TGTGCCAGTAGCCCCCAGGCGGCGCTAGCCAAAAACATTCAGTACTTC. Translated: CASSPQAALAKNIQYF.

The chain couples TRBV5-6 to TRBJ1-2; 7 bases fit TRBD1. This CDR3 is 16 amino acids long. Trimming at V came to 0 bases and at J to 1 base, leaving 6 bases not matched to a gene. Germline V CDR1 and CDR2: SGHDT, YYEEEE. The CDR3 loop reads CASSLAMTGINYGYTF. DNA for the CDR3: TGTGCCAGCAGCTTGGCGATGACAGGGATTAACTATGGCTACACCTTC.

The gene calls are TRBV5-1 and TRBJ1-1, with TRBD1 as a possible D gene (6 bases). Trimming pared 0 bases from V and 2 bases from J, leaving 11 bases between. Germline V gene lookup returns CDR1 SGHRS and CDR2 YFSETQ. The CDR3 sequence is 15 residues long. Here the CDR3 reads CASSLASRGNTEAFF. The CDR3 nucleotides are TGCGCCAGCAGCTTGGCTTCCAGGGGCAACACTGAAGCTTTCTTT. Full variable domain (rest looked up from reference TRBV5-1 and TRBJ1-1): KAGVTQTPRYLIKTRGQQVTLSCSPISGHRSVSWYQQTPGQGLQFLFEYFSETQRNKGNFPGRFSGRQFSNSRSEMNVSTLELGDSALYLCASSLASRGNTEAFFGQGTRLTVV.

The rearrangement links TRBV5-1 to TRBJ1-1; TRBD1 matches 10 bases. V lost 5 bases, J lost 5 bases, and 3 bases stayed unmatched. Germline assignment: CDR1 SGHRS and CDR2 YFSETQ. This CDR3 comprises 13 residues. In DNA, the CDR3 is TGCGCCAGCAGACAGGACAGGGGGACTGAAGCTTTCTTT. Protein sequence: CASRQDRGTEAFF. Looking up the rest from reference TRBV5-1 and TRBJ1-1 gives the full variable domain: KAGVTQTPRYLIKTRGQQVTLSCSPISGHRSVSWYQQTPGQGLQFLFEYFSETQRNKGNFPGRFSGRQFSNSRSEMNVSTLELGDSALYLCASRQDRGTEAFFGQGTRLTVV.

The genes are TRBV23-1 and TRBJ1-1; D gene uncertain. TRBV23-1 qualifies as an ORF whose function is uncertain. The CDR3 is 14 residues long. V was trimmed by 6 bases and J by 1 base, leaving 12 bases between them. DNA for the CDR3: TGCGCCAGCAGCCCTGTGGGGAGGAACACTGAAGCTTTCTTT. Its protein is CASSPVGRNTEAFF.

The V and J genes are TRBV28 and TRBJ2-1; 12 bases line up with TRBD2. Trimming took 7 bases from V and 2 from J; bases not matched to a gene: 9. The CDR3 contains 17 residues. Germline CDR1 reads MDHEN; CDR2 reads SYDVKM. DNA of the CDR3: TGTGCCAGCACCGCTAGCGGGGGGGCCGGGCCCTACAATGAGCAGTTCTTC. Translated: CASTASGGAGPYNEQFF.

This clone appeared once. The V gene is TRBV11-2, the J gene TRBJ1-4; possibly TRBD1 for D (5 bases). Trimming stripped 5 bases from V and 7 bases from J, with 23 bases between. The CDR3 totals 17 residues. Looked up from germline, CDR1 is SGHAT and CDR2 is FQNNGV. CDR3 amino acids: CASSVSGRGRAGEKLFF. CDR3 coding DNA: TGTGCCAGCAGCGTCAGCGGACGGGGCAGGGCGGGTGAAAAACTGTTTTTT.

The rearrangement joins TRBV3-1 (or the pseudogene TRBV3-2) to TRBJ1-2; no reliable D call. Germline V CDR1 and CDR2: LGHDT, YNNKEL (reference sequence). The V end was cut by 0 bases, the J end by 5 bases, with 10 bases between. The CDR3 contains 14 residues. CDR3 in DNA: TGTGCCAGCAGCCAAGAATTCACCTCGTATGGCTACACCTTC. Translated: CASSQEFTSYGYTF.

The CDR3 DNA follows: TGTGCCAGCAGCTTAGTTGAAGGGAACTATGGCTACACCTTC. Its protein is CASSLVEGNYGYTF. The rearrangement uses TRBV7-2 and TRBJ1-2; D gene uncertain. V dropped 1 base and J dropped 2 bases, with 8 bases sitting between them. CDR1 and CDR2 (germline): SGHTA, FQGNSA. The CDR3 consists of 14 residues.

The chain is built from TRBV18 and TRBJ1-3, with D possibly being TRBD1 (5 bases). This CDR3 has 14 amino acids. Looked up from germline, CDR1 is KGHSH and CDR2 is LQKENI. V was pared by 8 bases and J by 0 bases, with 11 bases between. The CDR3 DNA is TGTGCCAGCGCGGGGCCAAACTCTGGAAACACCATATATTTT. Its translation: CASAGPNSGNTIYF.

This clone has only a few counts. The chain has TRBV6-2 or TRBV6-3 and TRBJ2-7; D may be TRBD2 (6 bases). V lost 2 bases to trimming and J lost 4 bases, with 15 bases between them. The CDR3 contains 15 residues. Germline V gene data show CDR1 as MNHEY and CDR2 as SVGEGT. CDR3 residues: CASSYGGTRKYEQYV. The CDR3 DNA is TGTGCCAGCAGTTACGGGGGGACCAGGAAGTACGAGCAGTACGTC.

This clone was found a few times. The V call is TRBV28, the J call TRBJ2-2, with 9 bases lining up with TRBD2. The CDR3 totals 17 residues. V was clipped by 3 bases and J by 4 bases; unmatched bases: 9. Germline CDR1 is MDHEN and CDR2 is SYDVKM. The CDR3 region has the DNA TGTGCCAGCAGTTTTTTTCCGCTGACTAGCGGCACCGGGGAGCTGTTTTTT. It yields the protein CASSFFPLTSGTGELFF.

Notes on this clone: Different DNA sequences within this sample yield the same CDR3. The CDR3 nucleotides are TGCGCCAGCAGCTTGGCTGGAGCTAACTATGGCTACACCTTC. Protein sequence: CASSLAGANYGYTF. J is TRBJ1-2 and V is TRBV5-1, with D unresolved. CDR1 is SGHRS and CDR2 is YFSETQ in the germline V gene. The CDR3 has 14 residues. V dropped 0 bases and J dropped 0 bases, with 6 bases sitting between them.

The V gene is TRBV28, the J gene TRBJ1-2; 11 positions agree with TRBD1. The ends lost 5 bases at V and 7 bases at J; junction bases unmatched: 9. The germline CDR1 and CDR2 sequences are MDHEN and SYDVKM. The CDR3 consists of 15 residues. The CDR3 here is CASSAPGQGVGGYTF. The CDR3 DNA reads as TGTGCCAGCAGTGCACCGGGACAGGGGGTTGGTGGCTACACCTTC.

This sequence joins TRBV19 and TRBJ1-2; 7 bases agree with TRBD1. From germline, CDR1 is LNHDA and CDR2 SQIVND (reference sequence). The CDR3 has 13 residues. The ends lost 7 bases at V and 8 bases at J; junction bases unmatched: 10. CDR3 amino acids: CASNPQGLKGYTF. The DNA for the CDR3 is TGTGCCAGTAACCCACAGGGGTTGAAGGGCTACACCTTC.

The chain uses TRBV3-1 (or the pseudogene TRBV3-2) and TRBJ1-5, with D perhaps matching TRBD1 (5 bases). Looked up from germline, CDR1 is LGHDT and CDR2 is YNNKEL (reference sequence). The ends were cut back, 3 bases at V and 4 bases at J, with 10 bases in the middle. There are 14 residues in the CDR3. The CDR3 DNA follows: TGTGCCAGCAGCCAGGAGGGGCCAAATCAGCCCCAGCATTTT. Its translation: CASSQEGPNQPQHF.

The chain joins TRBV10-3 to TRBJ1-3; tentatively, D is TRBD1 (5 bases). V was pared by 8 bases and J by 1 base, with 18 bases between. The CDR3 has 16 residues. CDR1 is ENHRY, CDR2 SYGVKD, per germline. The CDR3 DNA is TGTGCCATCGGTAAGGGACTGTCGAAATCTGGAAACACCATATATTTT. It yields the protein CAIGKGLSKSGNTIYF.

The V gene is TRBV4-1, the J gene TRBJ2-1; 9 nucleotides line up with TRBD2. Germline assignment: CDR1 MGHRA and CDR2 YSYEKL. The length of the CDR3 is 17 residues. Trimming cost V 5 bases and J 1 base; bases outside gene matches: 9. DNA for the CDR3: TGCGCCAGCAGCTCAACTTGGACTAGCGCATCCTACAATGAGCAGTTCTTC. It encodes CASSSTWTSASYNEQFF.

The V and J genes are TRBV27 and TRBJ1-6; D is perhaps TRBD1 (5 bases). Trimming took 0 bases from V and 5 from J, leaving 11 bases between them. This CDR3 comprises 16 residues. Germline V CDR1 and CDR2: MNHEY, SMNVEV (reference sequence). DNA for the CDR3: TGTGCCAGCAGTTTATCGTGGGGGTCCGATAATTCACCCCTCCACTTT. It specifies CASSLSWGSDNSPLHF.